This is a list of T cell receptor beta chains from one sample in a study of early stage breast cancer tumors. Assay: immunoSEQ multiplex PCR; the TCRdb copy retains only in-frame clones and omits some. The data contain fewer than 30,000 clones, around three quarters of them singletons. The sample taken for sequencing was blood. Receptors originate from a person between 55 and 70 years old with breast cancer. Each CDR3 is given with its conserved first and last residue. Each record gives: V gene, J gene, clone size, D gene, CDR3 protein, CDR3 DNA. D genes are given only for firm matches. Expanded clones are given a class, and other clones once, few, many or no size at all.

TRBV27	TRBJ2-5	once	TRBD2	CASSVSGRMKTQYF	TGTGCCAGCAGTGTTAGCGGGAGGATGAAGACCCAGTACTTC
TRBV4-3	TRBJ2-3	-	-	CASSQGARGTDTQYF	TGCGCCAGCAGCCAGGGGGCGCGGGGCACAGATACGCAGTATTTT
TRBV5-1	TRBJ2-7	-	TRBD1	CASSLEQGGPYEQYF	TGCGCCAGCAGTTTGGAACAGGGGGGTCCCTACGAGCAGTACTTC
TRBV6-1	TRBJ2-7	-	-	CASSALLGRADEQYF	TGTGCCAGCAGTGCCCTTCTGGGCAGGGCCGACGAGCAGTACTTC
TRBV5-1	TRBJ2-7	once	TRBD2	CASSGGGEQYF	TGCGCCAGCAGCGGGGGGGGCGAGCAGTACTTC
TRBV7-2	TRBJ2-7	-	TRBD2	CASSLGLAGGAHEQYF	TGTGCCAGCAGCTTAGGACTAGCGGGAGGAGCCCACGAGCAGTACTTC
TRBV18	TRBJ1-1	-	-	CASSPRQGNTEAFF	TGTGCCAGCTCACCACGGCAGGGGAACACTGAAGCTTTCTTT
TRBV6-1	TRBJ1-4	-	-	CASTSPRGKGVKLFF	TGTGCCAGCACCTCGCCTAGGGGTAAAGGAGTAAAACTGTTTTTT
TRBV27	TRBJ1-2	few	TRBD1	CASTSTGNYGYTF	TGTGCCAGCACCTCGACAGGGAACTATGGCTACACCTTC
TRBV18	TRBJ2-7	-	-	CASSPPGHRSEQYF	TGTGCCAGCTCACCACCAGGCCACAGGAGCGAGCAGTACTTC
TRBV9	TRBJ2-7	-	-	CASSVASTSPGEQYF	TGTGCCAGCAGCGTAGCCTCTACGAGTCCGGGCGAGCAGTACTTC
TRBV4-3	TRBJ2-3	-	TRBD1	CASSQSERQGEDTQYF	TGCGCCAGCAGCCAATCTGAACGACAGGGAGAAGATACGCAGTATTTT
TRBV7-2	TRBJ2-7	-	TRBD1	CASSTDRGQVEQYF	TGTGCCAGCAGCACCGACAGGGGACAAGTCGAGCAGTACTTC
TRBV4-2	TRBJ2-6	-	-	CASSPSGENSGANVLTF	TGTGCCAGCAGCCCGTCAGGGGAAAACTCTGGGGCCAACGTCCTGACTTTC
TRBV9	TRBJ2-7	-	-	CASSVSGMGYEQYF	TGTGCCAGCAGCGTGTCAGGGATGGGCTACGAGCAGTACTTC
TRBV10-3	TRBJ1-5	-	-	CAISETGLTGQGPQHF	TGTGCCATCAGTGAGACGGGACTCACCGGCCAGGGGCCCCAGCATTTT
TRBV5-8	TRBJ2-3	-	TRBD2	CASSLALAGITDTQYF	TGTGCCAGCAGCTTGGCTCTAGCGGGGATCACAGATACGCAGTATTTT
TRBV18	TRBJ2-5	-	TRBD1	CASSSQGGLQETQYF	TGTGCCAGCTCGTCACAGGGGGGCCTCCAAGAGACCCAGTACTTC
TRBV4-1	TRBJ1-4	-	-	CASSQEGATNEKLFF	TGCGCCAGCAGCCAAGAGGGGGCCACTAATGAAAAACTGTTTTTT
TRBV6-5	TRBJ2-7	-	TRBD2	CASSYSTAAGAWEQYF	TGTGCCAGCAGTTACTCGACGGCCGCGGGAGCATGGGAGCAGTACTTC
TRBV5-6	TRBJ1-5	once	-	CASSPGGPRRGNQPQHF	TGTGCCAGCAGCCCGGGGGGCCCCCGAAGGGGCAATCAGCCCCAGCATTTT
TRBV28	TRBJ2-7	-	TRBD1	CASCRDRGLYEQYF	TGTGCCAGCTGCCGGGACAGGGGCCTCTACGAGCAGTACTTC
TRBV5-4	TRBJ2-7	-	-	CASSLSMGREQYF	TGTGCCAGCAGCTTGAGTATGGGGCGCGAGCAGTACTTC
TRBV29-1	TRBJ1-1	-	TRBD1	CSARQGPNTEAFF	TGCAGCGCACGACAGGGGCCGAACACTGAAGCTTTCTTT
TRBV5-1	TRBJ1-1	-	-	CASSDGGDTEAFF	TGCGCCAGCAGCGACGGAGGGGACACTGAAGCTTTCTTT
TRBV5-4	TRBJ2-7	-	TRBD1	CASRPGTASYEQYF	TGTGCCAGCAGGCCTGGGACAGCCTCCTACGAGCAGTACTTC
TRBV18	TRBJ2-3	-	TRBD2	CASSPYRSGRGTDTQYF	TGTGCCAGCTCACCATACAGGTCGGGGAGGGGCACAGATACGCAGTATTTT
TRBV7-2	TRBJ2-2	once	-	CASSSPPRELFF	TGTGCCAGCAGCTCTCCCCCCCGGGAGCTGTTTTTT
TRBV28	TRBJ1-5	-	-	CASSLPNTGLRQPQHF	TGTGCCAGCAGTTTACCCAATACAGGGCTCAGGCAGCCCCAGCATTTT
TRBV29-1	TRBJ2-7	-	TRBD2	CSVDAGGFSEQYF	TGCAGCGTTGATGCGGGAGGGTTCTCCGAGCAGTACTTC
TRBV7-6	TRBJ1-3	-	TRBD1	CASSLGTERNTIYF	TGTGCCAGCAGCTTGGGGACAGAGAGAAACACCATATATTTT
TRBV28	TRBJ1-1	-	-	CASSLGQRGGTEAFF	TGTGCCAGCAGTTTAGGTCAGCGGGGAGGGACTGAAGCTTTCTTT
TRBV6-5	TRBJ2-2	-	-	CAAQRGTGELFF	TGTGCCGCACAGCGAGGGACCGGGGAGCTGTTTTTT
TRBV4-3	TRBJ1-4	-	TRBD1	CASSQGTGGWEKLFF	TGCGCCAGCAGCCAAGGAACAGGGGGTTGGGAAAAACTGTTTTTT
TRBV30	TRBJ1-3	-	-	CAWKRGRLPGNTIYF	TGTGCCTGGAAACGCGGGCGATTGCCGGGAAACACCATATATTTT
TRBV2	TRBJ2-2	-	-	CASRTDYTGELFF	TGTGCCAGCAGGACAGATTACACCGGGGAGCTGTTTTTT
TRBV5-6	TRBJ2-7	-	-	CASSWARAYEQYF	TGTGCCAGCAGCTGGGCGCGGGCCTACGAGCAGTACTTC
TRBV7-8	TRBJ1-1	-	TRBD1	CASSQRDRGYTEAFF	TGTGCCAGCAGCCAGAGGGACAGGGGGTACACTGAAGCTTTCTTT
TRBV5-1	TRBJ2-7	-	TRBD2	CASSLGSSGTYEQYF	TGCGCCAGCAGCTTGGGGTCTAGCGGGACCTACGAGCAGTACTTC
TRBV28	TRBJ1-1	-	TRBD1	CASSPTGWNTEAFF	TGTGCCAGCAGTCCGACAGGGTGGAACACTGAAGCTTTCTTT
TRBV5-4	TRBJ2-2	-	TRBD2	CASSLFSGSGTGELFF	TGTGCCAGCAGCTTGTTTAGCGGGAGCGGTACCGGGGAGCTGTTTTTT
TRBV7-2	TRBJ1-1	-	TRBD1	CASSLAGTGEAFF	TGTGCCAGCAGCTTAGCAGGGACAGGTGAAGCTTTCTTT
TRBV5-1	TRBJ2-1	-	-	CASFQELYNEQFF	TGCGCCAGCTTCCAGGAACTCTACAATGAGCAGTTCTTC
TRBV5-6	TRBJ1-1	once	TRBD1	CASSWTGRNTEAFF	TGTGCCAGCAGCTGGACAGGGCGGAACACTGAAGCTTTCTTT
TRBV18	TRBJ1-5	-	-	CASSPYVEEQPQHF	TGTGCCAGCTCACCCTACGTGGAGGAACAGCCCCAGCATTTT
TRBV10-3	TRBJ2-2	-	TRBD1	CAISDRDRGRTGELFF	TGTGCCATCAGTGACAGGGACAGGGGGCGAACCGGGGAGCTGTTTTTT
TRBV2	TRBJ2-2	-	TRBD2	CASSEGRLAGHGELFF	TGTGCCAGCAGTGAAGGAAGACTAGCGGGACACGGGGAGCTGTTTTTT
TRBV5-6	TRBJ1-2	-	-	CASSLSRTETYGYTF	TGTGCCAGCAGCTTGTCCAGGACAGAAACCTATGGCTACACCTTC
TRBV30	TRBJ2-7	-	TRBD1	CAWIPGTATYEQYF	TGTGCCTGGATACCCGGGACAGCAACCTACGAGCAGTACTTC
TRBV18	TRBJ2-7	-	-	CASSPTGGTPHEQYF	TGTGCCAGCTCACCAACGGGGGGCACCCCCCACGAGCAGTACTTC
TRBV19	TRBJ1-2	-	-	CASSIQGNYGYTF	TGTGCCAGTAGTATCCAGGGGAACTATGGCTACACCTTC
TRBV10-3	TRBJ2-5	-	TRBD1	CAIRPGQGKEIQETQYF	TGTGCCATCAGACCAGGACAGGGGAAGGAAATCCAAGAGACCCAGTACTTC
TRBV28	TRBJ1-2	few	TRBD1	CASSTGQGKNYGYTF	TGTGCCAGCAGTACGGGACAGGGAAAGAACTATGGCTACACCTTC
TRBV4-1	TRBJ1-1	-	TRBD1	CASSQDTGVTEAFF	TGCGCCAGCAGCCAAGATACAGGGGTCACTGAAGCTTTCTTT
TRBV9	TRBJ2-2	-	-	CASSVRGSGELFF	TGTGCCAGCAGCGTAAGAGGGAGCGGGGAGCTGTTTTTT
TRBV29-1	TRBJ2-6	-	-	CSVALSGANVLTF	TGCAGCGTTGCCCTCTCTGGGGCCAACGTCCTGACTTTC
TRBV19	TRBJ1-5	-	-	CASSIIQLSLNQPQHF	TGTGCCAGTAGTATCATACAGCTTTCACTCAATCAGCCCCAGCATTTT
TRBV19	TRBJ2-7	-	TRBD1	CASSSGQGPSYEQYF	TGTGCCAGTAGTTCCGGACAGGGGCCATCCTACGAGCAGTACTTC
TRBV10-1	TRBJ2-3	-	TRBD2	CASSDTSGSWTDTQYF	TGCGCCAGCAGTGATACTAGCGGGAGCTGGACAGATACGCAGTATTTT